This T cell receptor (beta chain) was sequenced for a study of blood T cell repertoires in COVID-19. Across the study: From T cells, B-cell-depleted T cells, or PBMCs came the material, which was cDNA or gDNA.

This CDR3 region has 16 residues. CDR1 and CDR2 from the germline V gene are GTSNPN and SVGIG (reference sequence). Deletions cut 0 bases from V and 4 bases from J, with 16 bases between. Per the original data handling: Reference gene primer amplification yielded estimated nucleated cell counts. Data came from immunoSEQ multiplex PCR; TCRdb stores just in-frame clones and leaves some out. V and J calls and clone size are as listed in that table; D and trimming were resolved from the DNA. The sample carries fewer than 250,000 clones, roughly 89% recorded once. The clonotype comes from a man aged 55 to 70 who had recovered from COVID-19. This chain links TRBV30 with TRBJ1-5, with D maybe TRBD1 (5 bases). The sequencing input was peripheral blood. The CDR3 nucleotides read TGTGCCTGGAGTGTACCTGGGGGGGGGAGAAATCAGCCCCAGCATTTT. Translation: CAWSVPGGGRNQPQHF. Variable domain in full (rest from reference TRBV30 and TRBJ1-5): SQTIHQWPATLVQPVGSPLSLECTVEGTSNPNLYWYRQAAGRGLQLLFYSVGIGQISSEVPQNLSASRPQDRQFILSSKKLLLSDSGFYLCAWSVPGGGRNQPQHFGDGTRLSIL.